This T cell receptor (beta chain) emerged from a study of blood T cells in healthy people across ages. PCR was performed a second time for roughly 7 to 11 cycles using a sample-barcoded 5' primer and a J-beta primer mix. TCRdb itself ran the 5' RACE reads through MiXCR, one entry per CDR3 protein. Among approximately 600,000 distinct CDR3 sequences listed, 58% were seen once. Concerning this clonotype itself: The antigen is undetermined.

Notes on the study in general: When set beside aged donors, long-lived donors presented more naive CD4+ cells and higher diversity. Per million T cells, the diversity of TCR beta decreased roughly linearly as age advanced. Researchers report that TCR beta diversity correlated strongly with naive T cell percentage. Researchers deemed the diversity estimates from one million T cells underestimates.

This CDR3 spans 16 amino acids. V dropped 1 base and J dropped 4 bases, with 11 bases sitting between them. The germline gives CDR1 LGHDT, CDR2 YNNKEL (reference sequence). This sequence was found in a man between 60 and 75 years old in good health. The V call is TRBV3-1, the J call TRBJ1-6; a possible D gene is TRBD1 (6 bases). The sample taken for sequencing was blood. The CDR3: CASSQGGQSYNSPLHF. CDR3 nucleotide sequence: TGTGCCAGCAGCCAAGGCGGACAGTCTTATAATTCACCCCTCCACTTT.